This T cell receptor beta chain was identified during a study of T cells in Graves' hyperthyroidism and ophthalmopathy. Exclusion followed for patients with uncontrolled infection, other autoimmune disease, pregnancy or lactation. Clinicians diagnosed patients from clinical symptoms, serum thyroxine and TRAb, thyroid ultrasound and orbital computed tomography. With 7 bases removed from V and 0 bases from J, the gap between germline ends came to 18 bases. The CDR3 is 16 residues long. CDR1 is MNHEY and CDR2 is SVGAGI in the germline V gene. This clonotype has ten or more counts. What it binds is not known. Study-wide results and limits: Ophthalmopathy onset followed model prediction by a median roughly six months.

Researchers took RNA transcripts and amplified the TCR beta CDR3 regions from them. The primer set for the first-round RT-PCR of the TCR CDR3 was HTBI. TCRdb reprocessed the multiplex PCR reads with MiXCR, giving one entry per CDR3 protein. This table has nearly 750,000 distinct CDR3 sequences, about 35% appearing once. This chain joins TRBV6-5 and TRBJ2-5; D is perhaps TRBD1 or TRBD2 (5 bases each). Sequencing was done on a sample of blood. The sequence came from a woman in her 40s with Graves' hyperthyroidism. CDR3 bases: TGTGCCAGCAATCACCGCTCCAGGGAGTACCAAGAGACCCAGTACTTC. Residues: CASNHRSREYQETQYF.